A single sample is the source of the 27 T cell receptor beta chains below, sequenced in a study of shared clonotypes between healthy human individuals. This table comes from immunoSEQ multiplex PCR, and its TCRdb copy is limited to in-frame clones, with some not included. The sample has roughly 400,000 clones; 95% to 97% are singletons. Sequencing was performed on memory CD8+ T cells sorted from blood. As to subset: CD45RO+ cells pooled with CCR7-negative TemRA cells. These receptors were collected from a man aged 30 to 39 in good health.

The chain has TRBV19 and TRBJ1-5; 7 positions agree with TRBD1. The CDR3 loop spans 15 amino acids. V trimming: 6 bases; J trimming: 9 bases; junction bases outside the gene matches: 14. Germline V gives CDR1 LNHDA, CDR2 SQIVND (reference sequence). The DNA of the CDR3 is TGTGCCAGTAGCCCTGACAGGGACTCCCTCGGGCCCCAGCATTTT. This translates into CASSPDRDSLGPQHF. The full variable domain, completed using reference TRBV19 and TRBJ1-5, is DGGITQSPKYLFRKEGQNVTLSCEQNLNHDAMYWYRQDPGQGLRLIYYSQIVNDFQKGDIAEGYSVSREKKESFPLTVTSAQKNPTAFYLCASSPDRDSLGPQHFGDGTRLSIL.

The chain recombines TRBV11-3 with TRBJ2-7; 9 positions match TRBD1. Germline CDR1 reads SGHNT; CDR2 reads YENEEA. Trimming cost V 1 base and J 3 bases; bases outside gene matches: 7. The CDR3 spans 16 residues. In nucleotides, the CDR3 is TGTGCCAGCAGCTTAGGTACAGGGGGCCGGAACTACGAGCAGTACTTC. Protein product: CASSLGTGGRNYEQYF.

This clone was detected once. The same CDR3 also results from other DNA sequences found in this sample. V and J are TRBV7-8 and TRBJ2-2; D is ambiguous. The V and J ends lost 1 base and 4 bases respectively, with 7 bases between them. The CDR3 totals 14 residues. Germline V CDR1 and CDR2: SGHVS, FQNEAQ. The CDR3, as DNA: TGTGCCAGCAGCTTAGGTACAGTCACCGGGGAGCTGTTTTTT. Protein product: CASSLGTVTGELFF. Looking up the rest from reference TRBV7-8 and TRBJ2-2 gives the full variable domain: GAGVSQSPRYKVAKRGQDVALRCDPISGHVSLFWYQQALGQGPEFLTYFQNEAQLDKSGLPSDRFFAERPEGSVSTLKIQRTQQEDSAVYLCASSLGTVTGELFFGEGSRLTVL.

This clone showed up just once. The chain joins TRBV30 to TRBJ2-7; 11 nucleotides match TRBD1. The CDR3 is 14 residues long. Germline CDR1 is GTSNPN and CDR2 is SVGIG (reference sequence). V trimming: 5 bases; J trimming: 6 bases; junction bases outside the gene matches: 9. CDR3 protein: CAWVTGQGATEQYF. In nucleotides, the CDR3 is TGTGCCTGGGTCACTGGACAGGGGGCGACCGAGCAGTACTTC.

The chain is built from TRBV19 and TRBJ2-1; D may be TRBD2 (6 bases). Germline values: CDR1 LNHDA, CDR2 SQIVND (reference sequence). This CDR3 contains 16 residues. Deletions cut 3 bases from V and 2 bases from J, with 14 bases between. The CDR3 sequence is CASSILPGVAYNEQFF. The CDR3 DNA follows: TGTGCCAGTAGTATCTTACCGGGAGTGGCCTACAATGAGCAGTTCTTC.

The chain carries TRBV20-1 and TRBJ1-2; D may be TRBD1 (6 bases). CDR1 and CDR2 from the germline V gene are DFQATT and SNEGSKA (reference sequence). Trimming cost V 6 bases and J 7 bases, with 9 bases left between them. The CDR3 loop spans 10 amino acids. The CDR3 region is CSAYRVGYTF. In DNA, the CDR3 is TGCAGTGCGTACAGGGTTGGCTACACCTTC.

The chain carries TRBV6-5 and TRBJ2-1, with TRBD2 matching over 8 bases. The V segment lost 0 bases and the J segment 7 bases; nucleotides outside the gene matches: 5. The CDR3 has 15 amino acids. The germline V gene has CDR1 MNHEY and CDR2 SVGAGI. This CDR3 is CASSYSFPSGNEQFF. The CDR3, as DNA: TGTGCCAGCAGTTACTCCTTCCCTAGCGGGAATGAGCAGTTCTTC.

The CDR3 spells CASSPGPNTEAFF. The CDR3 region has the DNA TGTGCCAGCAGCCCGGGACCGAACACTGAAGCTTTCTTT. J is TRBJ1-1 and V is TRBV5-4; a weak D match, TRBD1 (5 bases). The CDR3 is made up of 13 amino acids. CDR1 is SGHNT and CDR2 is YYREEE in the germline V gene (reference sequence). Trimming removed 4 bases from V and 1 base from J, with 8 bases in between.

Written as DNA, the CDR3 is TGCGCCAGCAGCGCCGACAGCACAGATACGCAGTATTTT. This encodes CASSADSTDTQYF. The rearrangement links TRBV5-1 to TRBJ2-3; D is unclear. The V end was cut by 4 bases, the J end by 0 bases, with 6 bases between. CDR1 is SGHRS, CDR2 YFSETQ, per germline. This CDR3 has 13 residues.

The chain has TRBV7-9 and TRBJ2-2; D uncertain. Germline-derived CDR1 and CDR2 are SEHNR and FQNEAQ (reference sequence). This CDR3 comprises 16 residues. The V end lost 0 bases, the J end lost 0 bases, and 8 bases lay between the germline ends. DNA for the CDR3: TGTGCCAGCAGCTTAGCGATTCCGACGAACACCGGGGAGCTGTTTTTT. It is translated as CASSLAIPTNTGELFF.

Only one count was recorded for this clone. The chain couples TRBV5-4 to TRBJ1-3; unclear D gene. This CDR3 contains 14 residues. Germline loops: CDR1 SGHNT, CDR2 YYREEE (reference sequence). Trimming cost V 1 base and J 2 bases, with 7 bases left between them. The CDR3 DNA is TGTGCCAGCAGCTTGTCCGGGACTGGAAACACCATATATTTT. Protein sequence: CASSLSGTGNTIYF.

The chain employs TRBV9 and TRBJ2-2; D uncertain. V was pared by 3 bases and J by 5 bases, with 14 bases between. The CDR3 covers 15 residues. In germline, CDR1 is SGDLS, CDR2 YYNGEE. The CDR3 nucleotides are TGTGCCAGCAGCGCCGTAGATATTCAGACCGGGGAGCTGTTTTTT. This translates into CASSAVDIQTGELFF.

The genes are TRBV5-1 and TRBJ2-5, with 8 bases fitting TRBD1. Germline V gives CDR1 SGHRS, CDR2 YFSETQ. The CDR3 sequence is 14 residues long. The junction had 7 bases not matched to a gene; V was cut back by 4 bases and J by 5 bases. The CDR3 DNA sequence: TGCGCCAGCAGCCCGACCACAGGGGGGGAGACCCAGTACTTC. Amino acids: CASSPTTGGETQYF.

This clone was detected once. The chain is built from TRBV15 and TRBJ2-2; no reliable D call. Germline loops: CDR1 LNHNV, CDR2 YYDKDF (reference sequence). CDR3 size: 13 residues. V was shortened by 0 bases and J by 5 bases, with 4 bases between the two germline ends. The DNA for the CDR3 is TGTGCCACCAGCAGAGAGGGAACCGGGGAGCTGTTTTTT. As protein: CATSREGTGELFF.

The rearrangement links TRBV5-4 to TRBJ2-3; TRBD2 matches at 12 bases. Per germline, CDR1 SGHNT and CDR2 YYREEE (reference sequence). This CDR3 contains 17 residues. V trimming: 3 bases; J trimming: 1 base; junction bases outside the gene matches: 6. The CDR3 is CASSSASGRVGTDTQYF. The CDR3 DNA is TGTGCCAGCAGCTCCGCTAGCGGGAGGGTCGGCACAGATACGCAGTATTTT. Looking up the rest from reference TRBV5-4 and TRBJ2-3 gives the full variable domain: ETGVTQSPTHLIKTRGQQVTLRCSSQSGHNTVSWYQQALGQGPQFIFQYYREEENGRGNFPPRFSGLQFPNYSSELNVNALELDDSALYLCASSSASGRVGTDTQYFGPGTRLTVL.

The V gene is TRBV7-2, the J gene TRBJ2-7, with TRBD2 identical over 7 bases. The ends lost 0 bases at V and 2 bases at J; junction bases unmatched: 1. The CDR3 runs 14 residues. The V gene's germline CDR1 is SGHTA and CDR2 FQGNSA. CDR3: CASSLASGAYEQYF. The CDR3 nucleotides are TGTGCCAGCAGCTTAGCGAGCGGGGCCTACGAGCAGTACTTC.

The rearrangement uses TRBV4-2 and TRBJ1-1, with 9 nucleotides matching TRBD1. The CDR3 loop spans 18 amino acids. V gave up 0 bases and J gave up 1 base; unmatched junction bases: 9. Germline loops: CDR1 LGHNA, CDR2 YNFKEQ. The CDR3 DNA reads TGTGCCAGCAGCCAAGACACCGGGACAGGGCGTAGGAACACTGAAGCTTTCTTT. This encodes CASSQDTGTGRRNTEAFF.

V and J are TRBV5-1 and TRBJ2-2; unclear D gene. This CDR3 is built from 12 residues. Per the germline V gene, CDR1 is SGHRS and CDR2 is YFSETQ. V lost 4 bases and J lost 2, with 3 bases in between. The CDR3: CASSDNTGELFF. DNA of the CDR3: TGCGCCAGCAGCGACAACACCGGGGAGCTGTTTTTT.

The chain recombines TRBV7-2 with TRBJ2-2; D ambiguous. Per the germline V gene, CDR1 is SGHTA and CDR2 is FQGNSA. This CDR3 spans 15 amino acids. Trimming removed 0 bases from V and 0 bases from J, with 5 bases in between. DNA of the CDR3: TGTGCCAGCAGCTTAGCAACTACGAACACCGGGGAGCTGTTTTTT. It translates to CASSLATTNTGELFF.

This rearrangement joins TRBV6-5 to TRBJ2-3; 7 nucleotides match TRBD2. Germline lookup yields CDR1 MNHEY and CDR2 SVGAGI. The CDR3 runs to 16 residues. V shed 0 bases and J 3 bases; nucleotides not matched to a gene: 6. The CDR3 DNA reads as TGTGCCAGCAGTTACTCGAAGCGTAGCGGGACAGATACGCAGTATTTT. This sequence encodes CASSYSKRSGTDTQYF.

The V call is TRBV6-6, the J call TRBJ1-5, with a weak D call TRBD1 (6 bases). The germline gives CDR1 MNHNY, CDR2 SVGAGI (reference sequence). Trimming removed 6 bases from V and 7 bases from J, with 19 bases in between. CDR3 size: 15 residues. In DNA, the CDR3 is TGTGCCAGCAGACCCACAGGGACCCCTGGGCAGCCCCAGCATTTT. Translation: CASRPTGTPGQPQHF.

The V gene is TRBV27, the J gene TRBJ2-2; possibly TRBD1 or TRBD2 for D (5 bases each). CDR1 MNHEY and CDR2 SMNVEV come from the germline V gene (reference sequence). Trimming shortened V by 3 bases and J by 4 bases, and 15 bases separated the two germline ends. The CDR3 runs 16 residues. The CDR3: CASSFWGTGTTGELFF. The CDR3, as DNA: TGTGCCAGCAGTTTTTGGGGGACGGGGACCACCGGGGAGCTGTTTTTT.

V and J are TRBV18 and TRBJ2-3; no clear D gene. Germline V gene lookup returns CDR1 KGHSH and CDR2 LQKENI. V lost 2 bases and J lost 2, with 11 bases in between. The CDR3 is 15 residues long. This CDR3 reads CASSPSRSATDTQYF. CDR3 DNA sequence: TGTGCCAGCTCACCATCTAGATCTGCCACAGATACGCAGTATTTT.

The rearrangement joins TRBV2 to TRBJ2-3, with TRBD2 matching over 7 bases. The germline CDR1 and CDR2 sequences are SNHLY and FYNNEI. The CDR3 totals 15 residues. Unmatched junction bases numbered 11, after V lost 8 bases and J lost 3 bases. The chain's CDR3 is CASGGPGTITDTQYF. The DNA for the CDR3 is TGTGCCAGCGGGGGTCCCGGGACTATTACAGATACGCAGTATTTT.

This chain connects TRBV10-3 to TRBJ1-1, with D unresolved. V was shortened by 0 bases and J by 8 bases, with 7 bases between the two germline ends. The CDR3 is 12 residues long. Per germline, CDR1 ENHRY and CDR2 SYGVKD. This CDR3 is CAISESGVEAFF. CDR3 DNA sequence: TGTGCCATCAGTGAGTCGGGCGTAGAAGCTTTCTTT.

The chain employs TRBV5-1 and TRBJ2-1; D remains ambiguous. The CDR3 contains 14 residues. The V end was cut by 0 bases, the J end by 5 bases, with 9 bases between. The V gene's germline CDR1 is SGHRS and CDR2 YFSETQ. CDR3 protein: CASSLGPQDNEQFF. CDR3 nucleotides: TGCGCCAGCAGCTTGGGACCTCAAGACAATGAGCAGTTCTTC. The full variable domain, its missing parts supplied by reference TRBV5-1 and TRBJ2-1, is KAGVTQTPRYLIKTRGQQVTLSCSPISGHRSVSWYQQTPGQGLQFLFEYFSETQRNKGNFPGRFSGRQFSNSRSEMNVSTLELGDSALYLCASSLGPQDNEQFFGPGTRLTVL.

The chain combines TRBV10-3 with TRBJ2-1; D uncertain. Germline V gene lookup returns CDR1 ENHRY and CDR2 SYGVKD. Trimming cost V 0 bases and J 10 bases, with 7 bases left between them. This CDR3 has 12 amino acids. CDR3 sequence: CAISESTPEQFF. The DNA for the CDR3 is TGTGCCATCAGTGAGTCGACTCCAGAGCAGTTCTTC.